This T cell receptor (beta chain) originates from a study of cytomegalovirus exposure and HLA in healthy donors. This clone was seen once. V was clipped by 6 bases and J by 7 bases; unmatched bases: 11. The CDR3 is made up of 14 amino acids. Germline CDR1 MDHEN, CDR2 SYDVKM. In the PCR, 60 Vbeta and 13 Jbeta primers were used. Here immunoSEQ multiplex PCR was the method, and the copy in TCRdb shows in-frame clones only, minus some. Seen here are tens of thousands of clones, under 85% observed once, and the top ten hold approximately 1.4%. This receptor was identified in a male donor in good health and CMV-seronegative. Sequencing input: PBMCs. The J gene is TRBJ2-5, the V gene TRBV28; TRBD1 matches 7 bases. In nucleotides, the CDR3 is TGTGCCAGCAGCACCCTCGGACAGGCTGGGACCCAGTACTTC. This gives the protein CASSTLGQAGTQYF.